This TCR beta chain was profiled in a study of cytomegalovirus exposure and HLA in healthy donors. This clone is a singleton in its sample. V shed 5 bases and J shed 1 base, with 14 bases lying between them. Germline V gene data show CDR1 as MDHEN and CDR2 as SYDVKM. The CDR3 is made up of 15 amino acids. Profiling relied on immunoSEQ multiplex PCR, and the TCRdb table lists in-frame clones only, not all of them. The sample includes about 92,000 clones, approximately 93% of them seen just once. Sequencing used PBMCs. The source is a woman in her 30s in good health and CMV-seropositive. This sequence joins TRBV28 and TRBJ2-5; possibly TRBD2 for D (5 bases). In DNA, the CDR3 is TGTGCCAGCAGTCCGGGGAGACGGGGCCAAGAGACCCAGTACTTC. Residues: CASSPGRRGQETQYF.